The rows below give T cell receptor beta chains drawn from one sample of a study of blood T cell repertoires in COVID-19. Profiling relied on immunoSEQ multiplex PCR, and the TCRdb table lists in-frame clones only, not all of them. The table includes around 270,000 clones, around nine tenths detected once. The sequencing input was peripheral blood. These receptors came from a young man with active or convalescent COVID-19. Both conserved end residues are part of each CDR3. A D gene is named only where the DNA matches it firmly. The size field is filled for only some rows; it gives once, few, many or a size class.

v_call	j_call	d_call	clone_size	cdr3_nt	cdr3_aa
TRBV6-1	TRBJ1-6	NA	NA	TGTGCCAGCAGTGAAACCGGTGATAATTCACCCCTCCACTTT	CASSETGDNSPLHF
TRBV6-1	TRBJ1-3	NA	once	TGTGCCAGCAGTGAAGCCCCCAGAACCTCTGGAAACACCATATATTTT	CASSEAPRTSGNTIYF
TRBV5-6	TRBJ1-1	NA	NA	TGTGCCAGCAGCTTGGATCCAGGGTTGGGAACTGAAGCTTTCTTT	CASSLDPGLGTEAFF
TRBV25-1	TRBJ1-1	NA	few	TGTGCCAGCAGTGAACAGACAGGAACAAACACTGAAGCTTTCTTT	CASSEQTGTNTEAFF
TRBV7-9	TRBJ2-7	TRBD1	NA	TGTGCCAGCAGCTTTGCGGACAGGGAGCAGTACTTC	CASSFADREQYF
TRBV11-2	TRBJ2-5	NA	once	TGTGCCAGCAGCTTAGCATCGGGTATTTGGGAGACCCAGTACTTC	CASSLASGIWETQYF
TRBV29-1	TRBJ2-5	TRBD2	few	TGCAGCGAGCGTCCTGCGGGACTAGCCTCAGAGACCCAGTACTTC	CSERPAGLASETQYF
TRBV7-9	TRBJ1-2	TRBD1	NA	TGTGCCAGCAGCTTTATTCAGGGGGCGGATGGCTACACCTTC	CASSFIQGADGYTF
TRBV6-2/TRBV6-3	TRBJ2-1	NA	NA	TGTGCCAGCAGTTATGGATGGGCCAGACCATACAATGAGCAGTTCTTC	CASSYGWARPYNEQFF
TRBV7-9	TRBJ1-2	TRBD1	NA	TGTGCCAGCAGCCCCCGACAGGGACCGGGACAGGGGAGCACCTTC	CASSPRQGPGQGSTF
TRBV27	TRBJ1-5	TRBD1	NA	TGTGCCAGCAGGACTTTCAGGGGGAGCAATCAGCCCCAGCATTTT	CASRTFRGSNQPQHF
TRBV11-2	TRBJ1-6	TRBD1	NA	TGTGCCAGCAGCAATACACGACAGGGGGGTTCACCCCTCCACTTT	CASSNTRQGGSPLHF
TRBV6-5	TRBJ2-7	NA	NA	TGTGCCAGCACCGAAACCCCGATAAGCCACGAGCAGTACTTC	CASTETPISHEQYF
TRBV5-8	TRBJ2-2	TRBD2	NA	TGTGCCAGCAGCTTGGCCCGACTAGCTGGCGGGAACACCGGGGAGCTGTTTTTT	CASSLARLAGGNTGELFF
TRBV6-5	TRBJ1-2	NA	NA	TGTGCCAGCAGTCCGGGATACTATGGCTACACCTTC	CASSPGYYGYTF
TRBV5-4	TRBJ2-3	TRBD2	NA	TGTGCCAGCAGTAGGACTAGCGACACAGATACGCAGTATTTT	CASSRTSDTDTQYF
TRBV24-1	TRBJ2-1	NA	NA	TGTGCCACCAGTGATTCAGGGTATGATGAGCAGTTCTTC	CATSDSGYDEQFF
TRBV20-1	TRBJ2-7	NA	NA	TGCAGTGCTAGTAGGCTAGACCATACCTACGAGCAGTACTTC	CSASRLDHTYEQYF
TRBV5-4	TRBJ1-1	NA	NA	TGTGCCAGCAGCTTGCTTGAGGGTTTGAACACTGAAGCTTTCTTT	CASSLLEGLNTEAFF
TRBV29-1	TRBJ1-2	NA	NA	TGCAGCGCCCCGTCGCCAGCGGGGCATGGCTACACCTTC	CSAPSPAGHGYTF
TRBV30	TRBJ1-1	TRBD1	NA	TGTGCCTGGAAACAGGGGGTTGTGGACTCGGAAGCTTTCTTT	CAWKQGVVDSEAFF
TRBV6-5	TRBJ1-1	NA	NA	TGTGCCAGCAATCACAAACGCTTGAACACTGAAGCTTTCTTT	CASNHKRLNTEAFF
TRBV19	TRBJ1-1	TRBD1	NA	TGTGCCAGTACGGGACAGACGAACACTGAAGCTTTCTTT	CASTGQTNTEAFF
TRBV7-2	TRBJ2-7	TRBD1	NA	TGTGCCAGCAGCTTACACAGGGGAAGCTACGAGCAGTACTTC	CASSLHRGSYEQYF
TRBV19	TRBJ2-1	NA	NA	TGTGCCAGTAGTATCTCAGTCCACGACAGTTACAATGAGCAGTTCTTC	CASSISVHDSYNEQFF
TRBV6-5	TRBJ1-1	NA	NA	TGTGCCAGCCGGCAGGATTATAACACTGAAGCTTTCTTT	CASRQDYNTEAFF
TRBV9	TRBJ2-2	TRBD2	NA	TGTGCCAGCAGGGCGAGCGGGGGTGCCGGGGAGCTGTTTTTT	CASRASGGAGELFF
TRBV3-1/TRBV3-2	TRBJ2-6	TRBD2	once	TGTGCCAGCGCGGTAGCGGGGGTATCTGGGGCCAACGTCCTGACTTTC	CASAVAGVSGANVLTF
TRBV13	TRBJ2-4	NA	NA	TGTGCCAGCAGCTTAGTCCGGGGGAACATTCAGTACTTC	CASSLVRGNIQYF
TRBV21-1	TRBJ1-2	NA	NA	TGTGCCAGCAGCAAAGTGGTATGGGGCTCTGGCTACACCTTC	CASSKVVWGSGYTF
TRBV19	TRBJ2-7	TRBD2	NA	TGTGCCAGTAGTCCACTCGCCATTCCGGGGAGGGCCTCCTACGAGCAGTACTTC	CASSPLAIPGRASYEQYF
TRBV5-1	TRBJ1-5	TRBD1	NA	TGCGCCAGCAGCTTGGAGACAGGGGGAGGTCAGCCCCAGCATTTT	CASSLETGGGQPQHF
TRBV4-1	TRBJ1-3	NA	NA	TGCGCCAGCAGCCAAGCAACAGGGTGGTCGGGTGGAAACACCATATATTTT	CASSQATGWSGGNTIYF
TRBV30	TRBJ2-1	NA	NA	TGTGCCTGGTCTAGTGGCAATGAGCAGTTCTTC	CAWSSGNEQFF
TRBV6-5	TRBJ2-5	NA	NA	TGTGCCAGCAGTAGAACGAGGGGACTCCAAGAGACCCAGTACTTC	CASSRTRGLQETQYF
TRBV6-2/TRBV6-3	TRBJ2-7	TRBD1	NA	TGTGCCAGCAGCTCCGACCCCGGGACAGGAGGTTACGAGCAGTACTTC	CASSSDPGTGGYEQYF
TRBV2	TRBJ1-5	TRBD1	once	TGTGCCAGCAGGCAGGGGGCGGAGCAGCCCCAGCATTTT	CASRQGAEQPQHF
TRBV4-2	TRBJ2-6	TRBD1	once	TGTGCCAGCAGCCAAGCAACGCAGGGGGTCTCTGGGGCCAACGTCCTGACTTTC	CASSQATQGVSGANVLTF
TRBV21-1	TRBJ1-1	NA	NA	TGTGCCAGCAGCAAAAGGGAAGGGGGCTTAGGGAACACTGAAGCTTTCTTT	CASSKREGGLGNTEAFF
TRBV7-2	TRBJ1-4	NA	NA	TGTGCCAGCAGCCTAAGGACGGGGATTAATGAAAAACTGTTTTTT	CASSLRTGINEKLFF
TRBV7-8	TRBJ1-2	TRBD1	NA	TGTGCCAGCAGCTCGACGGGGACAGAGTATGGCTACACCTTC	CASSSTGTEYGYTF
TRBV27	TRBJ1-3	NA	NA	TGTGCCAGTAGCCGAGGTTTTTCCCCCGTAGGTTCTGGAAACACCATATATTTT	CASSRGFSPVGSGNTIYF
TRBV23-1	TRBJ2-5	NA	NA	TGCGCCAGCACCCATTGCCTGAGAACCCGGGACACCGTCCGGGGGGAAACCCAGTACTTC	CASTHCLRTRDTVRGETQYF
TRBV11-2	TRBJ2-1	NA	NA	TGTGCCAGCAGCTTACTTAGCAGGGTGGGTAATGAGCAGTTCTTC	CASSLLSRVGNEQFF
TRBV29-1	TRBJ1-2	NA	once	TGCAGCGTTGACAGGGCCATCTATGGCTACACCTTC	CSVDRAIYGYTF